A single sample is the source of the 31 T cell receptor beta chains below, sequenced in a study of T cell responses to AZD1222 COVID-19 vaccine. The repertoire was sequenced with immunoSEQ multiplex PCR; TCRdb's copy has only in-frame clones and lacks some. The sample holds roughly 200,000 clones, 80% to 95% seen once. The source material was peripheral blood, sampled on day 0 of AZD1222 vaccination. These TCRs come from an adult in good health.

The rearrangement uses TRBV9 and TRBJ1-3, with 8 nucleotides matching TRBD1. The CDR3 totals 14 residues. Germline V CDR1 and CDR2: SGDLS, YYNGEE. After removal of 4 bases from V and 4 bases from J, the junction contained 4 bases not matched to a gene. The CDR3 nucleotides read TGTGCCAGCAGCACCCGGACAGGGGGAAACACCATATATTTT. Its protein is CASSTRTGGNTIYF.

V gene TRBV7-8 combines with J gene TRBJ1-1; D gene uncertain. The CDR3 contains 13 residues. V gave up 1 base and J gave up 2 bases, with 5 bases separating them. The germline CDR1 and CDR2 sequences are SGHVS and FQNEAQ. The CDR3: CASSLGANTEAFF. Written as DNA, the CDR3 is TGTGCCAGCAGCTTAGGGGCCAACACTGAAGCTTTCTTT.

The rearrangement joins TRBV5-1 to TRBJ1-6, with D tentatively TRBD1 (5 bases). The CDR3 covers 14 residues. Germline V gene lookup returns CDR1 SGHRS and CDR2 YFSETQ. The germline V and J ends were trimmed by 0 bases and 10 bases, with 11 bases remaining between them. CDR3 region: CASSLEPKGSPLHF. The CDR3 nucleotides are TGCGCCAGCAGCTTGGAGCCAAAGGGGTCACCCCTCCACTTT.

The chain combines TRBV2 with TRBJ1-5, with 12 bases fitting TRBD1. The CDR3 has 15 residues. Germline CDR1 and CDR2: SNHLY and FYNNEI. With 4 bases clipped from V and 6 bases from J, the junction kept 4 bases outside the gene matches. In DNA, the CDR3 is TGTGCCAGCAGTGGGGACAGGGGGCTCGGTCAGCCCCAGCATTTT. This encodes CASSGDRGLGQPQHF.

This rearrangement joins TRBV6-2 or TRBV6-3 to TRBJ2-1; 14 positions agree with TRBD2. Trimming at V came to 5 bases and at J to 0 bases, leaving 12 bases not matched to a gene. The germline CDR1 and CDR2 sequences are MNHEY and SVGEGT. The CDR3 has 20 amino acids. Written as DNA, the CDR3 is TGTGCCAGCAGTCTCTCGGGACTAGCGGGGGCCCTAAGCTCCTACAATGAGCAGTTCTTC. It yields the protein CASSLSGLAGALSSYNEQFF.

This CDR3 reads CASSQDSGTSGPYNEQFF. The CDR3 DNA follows: TGTGCCAGCAGCCAAGATTCAGGGACTAGCGGGCCATACAATGAGCAGTTCTTC. The chain carries TRBV3-1 (or the pseudogene TRBV3-2) and TRBJ2-1; TRBD2 aligns across 12 bases. The CDR3 spans 18 residues. CDR1 and CDR2 from the germline V gene are LGHDT and YNNKEL (reference sequence). V shed 0 bases and J 4 bases; nucleotides not matched to a gene: 7.

This clone was seen only once. This rearrangement joins TRBV3-1 (or the pseudogene TRBV3-2) to TRBJ1-4; tentatively, D is TRBD1 (6 bases). This CDR3 has 15 amino acids. Trimming took off 5 bases at V and 8 bases at J, with 18 bases between the two ends. Germline V lookup: CDR1 LGHDT, CDR2 YNNKEL (reference sequence). In nucleotides, the CDR3 is TGTGCCAGCAGCTTCCGGACAAGGGGGGGGGAAAAACTGTTTTTT. This codes for CASSFRTRGGEKLFF.

This chain joins TRBV7-6 and TRBJ2-6; D is unresolved. The CDR3 is 17 residues long. Looked up from germline, CDR1 is SGHVS and CDR2 is FNYEAQ. Trimming took off 5 bases at V and 0 bases at J, with 14 bases between the two ends. CDR3 in amino acids: CASSPRQSYSGANVLTF. CDR3 nucleotides: TGTGCCAGCAGCCCCCGGCAATCGTACTCTGGGGCCAACGTCCTGACTTTC.

This chain links TRBV12-3 or TRBV12-4 with TRBJ1-3, with unresolved D. The CDR3 is 13 amino acids. The V and J ends lost 7 bases and 4 bases respectively, with 11 bases between them. Here the CDR3 DNA reads TGTGCCAGCACCGTTCTGGGGGGAAACACCATATATTTT. Residues: CASTVLGGNTIYF.

The J gene is TRBJ2-2, the V gene TRBV7-9; TRBD1 matches at 9 bases. J lost 1 base, V lost 5 bases, and 2 bases had no gene match. The CDR3 is made up of 15 amino acids. From germline, CDR1 is SEHNR and CDR2 FQNEAQ (reference sequence). This chain's CDR3 is CASSPGQGNTGELFF. The CDR3 nucleotides read TGTGCCAGCAGCCCGGGACAGGGGAACACCGGGGAGCTGTTTTTT.

J is TRBJ2-1 and V is TRBV9; D is tentatively TRBD1 or TRBD2 (5 bases each). Trimming removed 4 bases from V and 9 bases from J, with 11 bases in between. Germline CDR1 is SGDLS and CDR2 is YYNGEE. CDR3 length: 12 residues. CDR3 bases: TGTGCCAGCAGCTTCAGGGAGAGTGAGCAGTTCTTC. Translating it yields CASSFRESEQFF.

The chain couples TRBV5-5 to TRBJ1-1, with D perhaps matching TRBD1 (6 bases). This CDR3 is built from 14 residues. CDR1 is SGHKS and CDR2 is YYEKEE in the germline V gene (reference sequence). V lost 3 bases and J lost 6, with 15 bases in between. The DNA of the CDR3 is TGTGCCAGCAGCTCCGCAAAGGGGGATCCTGAAGCTTTCTTT. Encoded protein: CASSSAKGDPEAFF.

The genes are TRBV6-1 and TRBJ1-4; TRBD1 is a possible D gene (5 bases). The CDR3 consists of 15 residues. V was trimmed by 2 bases and J by 7 bases, leaving 14 bases between them. Germline V gene sequence: CDR1 MNHNS, CDR2 SASEGT. This CDR3 is CASSELGGAREKLFF. In nucleotides, the CDR3 is TGTGCCAGCAGTGAACTCGGAGGGGCGCGTGAAAAACTGTTTTTT.

The chain has TRBV29-1 and TRBJ1-1, with D unresolved. The V and J ends lost 5 bases and 1 base respectively, with 5 bases between them. The CDR3 runs 11 residues. Germline assignment: CDR1 SQVTM and CDR2 ANQGSEA. CDR3 residues: CSVLANTEAFF. CDR3 nucleotide sequence: TGCAGCGTTCTGGCGAACACTGAAGCTTTCTTT.

The CDR3 sequence: CASSSDRDQSYNEQFF. CDR3 DNA sequence: TGTGCCAGCAGTTCTGACAGGGACCAATCCTACAATGAGCAGTTCTTC. V usage is TRBV28 and J usage is TRBJ2-1; 7 bases map to TRBD1. The CDR3 sequence is 16 residues long. Germline CDR1 reads MDHEN; CDR2 reads SYDVKM. V lost 4 bases and J lost 1; bases outside the gene matches: 7. The full variable domain, its missing parts supplied by reference TRBV28 and TRBJ2-1, is DVKVTQSSRYLVKRTGEKVFLECVQDMDHENMFWYRQDPGLGLRLIYFSYDVKMKEKGDIPEGYSVSREKKERFSLILESASTNQTSMYLCASSSDRDQSYNEQFFGPGTRLTVL.

CDR3 bases: TGTGCCTGGAGTCTGGGAGTCCTTAACTACGAGCAGTACTTC. This translates into CAWSLGVLNYEQYF. The rearrangement joins TRBV30 to TRBJ2-7, with D tentatively TRBD2 (5 bases). V was trimmed by 2 bases and J by 3 bases, leaving 14 bases between them. There are 14 residues in the CDR3. Germline lookup yields CDR1 GTSNPN and CDR2 SVGIG (reference sequence).

This sequence joins TRBV7-9 and TRBJ2-4, with TRBD2 matching 7 bases. Germline lookup yields CDR1 SEHNR and CDR2 FQNEAQ (reference sequence). V lost 0 bases to trimming and J lost 1 base; unmatched junction nucleotides: 12. The CDR3 length is 19 residues. CDR3 sequence reads: CASSLALMGGRGAKNIQYF. The CDR3 region has the DNA TGTGCCAGCAGCTTAGCGCTAATGGGAGGGAGAGGGGCCAAAAACATTCAGTACTTC. Combining the CDR3 with reference TRBV7-9 and TRBJ2-4 gives the whole variable domain DTGVSQNPRHKITKRGQNVTFRCDPISEHNRLYWYRQTLGQGPEFLTYFQNEAQLEKSRLLSDRFSAERPKGSFSTLEIQRTEQGDSAMYLCASSLALMGGRGAKNIQYFGAGTRLSVL.

The rearrangement uses TRBV4-1 and TRBJ1-6; D unclear. The CDR3 consists of 16 residues. The germline CDR1 and CDR2 sequences are MGHRA and YSYEKL. Trimming removed 1 base at V and 9 bases at J, with 16 bases between. CDR3 sequence reads: CASSQGSLRGGSPLHF. The CDR3 DNA reads TGCGCCAGCAGCCAAGGTAGTCTCCGGGGAGGTTCACCCCTCCACTTT.

The chain joins TRBV11-2 to TRBJ2-7; D is possibly TRBD1 (5 bases). CDR1 and CDR2 (germline): SGHAT, FQNNGV. V was pared by 0 bases and J by 4 bases, with 10 bases between. This CDR3 is 14 amino acids long. CDR3 residues: CASSLETVSYEQYF. CDR3 DNA sequence: TGTGCCAGCAGCTTAGAGACAGTTTCTTACGAGCAGTACTTC.

V and J are TRBV6-1 and TRBJ1-1; no reliable D call. This CDR3 spans 13 amino acids. V was cut by 2 bases and J by 8 bases, with 12 bases left in between. From germline, CDR1 is MNHNS and CDR2 SASEGT. This CDR3 reads CASSETTAFEAFF. The DNA of the CDR3 is TGTGCCAGCAGTGAAACGACGGCCTTCGAAGCTTTCTTT.

This clone was found once. This chain connects TRBV24-1 to TRBJ2-3, with D uncertain. Germline loops: CDR1 KGHDR, CDR2 SFDVKD. With 7 bases removed from V and 1 base from J, the gap between germline ends came to 2 bases. The CDR3 sequence is 11 residues long. CDR3: CATSRTDTQYF. In nucleotides, the CDR3 is TGTGCCACCAGCCGCACAGATACGCAGTATTTT.

V gene TRBV7-8 combines with J gene TRBJ2-1; D is undetermined. The germline gives CDR1 SGHVS, CDR2 FQNEAQ. V was trimmed by 3 bases and J by 6 bases, leaving 0 bases between them. CDR3 size: 10 residues. Here the CDR3 DNA reads TGTGCCAGCAGCTTCAATGAGCAGTTCTTC. This gives the protein CASSFNEQFF.

V is TRBV27 and J is TRBJ2-7; tentatively, D is TRBD1 or TRBD2 (5 bases each). Trimming took off 4 bases at V and 1 base at J, with 20 bases between the two ends. CDR3 length: 17 amino acids. Germline V gene data show CDR1 as MNHEY and CDR2 as SMNVEV (reference sequence). The CDR3 DNA follows: TGTGCCAGCAGTTCTAGGTTATCGGGACGAGCGTCCTACGAGCAGTACTTC. Protein: CASSSRLSGRASYEQYF.

V is TRBV11-1 and J is TRBJ2-7; 7 nucleotides line up with TRBD1. The CDR3 has 14 residues. CDR1 and CDR2 from the germline V gene are SGHAT and FQDESV (reference sequence). J lost 2 bases, V lost 1 base, and 2 bases had no gene match. CDR3 loop: CASSLGDRPYEQYF. The CDR3 region has the DNA TGTGCCAGCAGCTTAGGGGACAGACCCTACGAGCAGTACTTC.

The chain combines TRBV5-4 with TRBJ2-1, with D hard to call. The CDR3 covers 13 residues. The germline V gene encodes CDR1 SGHNT and CDR2 YYREEE (reference sequence). Deletions cut 1 base from V and 3 bases from J, with 5 bases between. CDR3 in amino acids: CASSLKDYNEQFF. CDR3 sequence (DNA): TGTGCCAGCAGCTTGAAGGACTACAATGAGCAGTTCTTC.

The chain uses TRBV9 and TRBJ1-5; perhaps TRBD1 as D (6 bases). There are 14 residues in the CDR3. CDR1 and CDR2 from the germline V gene are SGDLS and YYNGEE. The ends were cut back, 3 bases at V and 6 bases at J, with 13 bases in the middle. CDR3 DNA sequence: TGTGCCAGCAGCGCCCCGGGGGCAGGTCAGCCCCAGCATTTT. Its translation: CASSAPGAGQPQHF. Together with reference TRBV9 and TRBJ1-5, the CDR3 gives the full variable domain: DSGVTQTPKHLITATGQRVTLRCSPRSGDLSVYWYQQSLDQGLQFLIQYYNGEERAKGNILERFSAQQFPDLHSELNLSSLELGDSALYFCASSAPGAGQPQHFGDGTRLSIL.

CDR3 coding DNA: TGCGCCAGCAGCCAAGACGGATACGAGCAGTACTTC. It specifies CASSQDGYEQYF. The chain joins TRBV4-1 to TRBJ2-7; D is ambiguous. The CDR3 length is 12 residues. The V gene's germline CDR1 is MGHRA and CDR2 YSYEKL. The V end was cut by 0 bases, the J end by 4 bases, with 4 bases between.

The V and J genes are TRBV5-6 and TRBJ1-2; D possibly corresponds to TRBD1 (5 bases). The germline V gene encodes CDR1 SGHDT and CDR2 YYEEEE. V was trimmed by 0 bases and J by 5 bases, leaving 8 bases between them. The CDR3 is 13 amino acids. CDR3 protein: CASSLGDVYGYTF. Written as DNA, the CDR3 is TGTGCCAGCAGCTTGGGGGACGTTTATGGCTACACCTTC.

The chain recombines TRBV6-1 with TRBJ2-7, with D perhaps TRBD2 (7 bases). Germline V lookup: CDR1 MNHNS, CDR2 SASEGT. CDR3 size: 15 residues. V was cut by 10 bases and J by 1 base, with 20 bases left in between. The CDR3 DNA is TGTGCCACTAGGGGGGGGCGAGGCGGGTCCTACGAGCAGTACTTC. It encodes CATRGGRGGSYEQYF.

This chain connects TRBV7-7 to TRBJ2-3, with 9 nucleotides matching TRBD2. This CDR3 region has 16 residues. The germline gives CDR1 SSHAT, CDR2 FNYEAQ (reference sequence). V dropped 4 bases and J dropped 3; count of bases not matched to a gene: 8. The CDR3 DNA follows: TGTGCCAGCAGCTCCGGCGGGGGGGCCGGGACAGATACGCAGTATTTT. Translation: CASSSGGGAGTDTQYF.

CDR3 coding DNA: TGTGCCAGCAGTCAACAAGGAAAGTTAGGAGAGACCCAGTACTTC. As protein: CASSQQGKLGETQYF. J is TRBJ2-5 and V is TRBV6-5; D not certain. This CDR3 is 15 amino acids long. The V end was cut by 5 bases, the J end by 4 bases, with 17 bases between. Germline values: CDR1 MNHEY, CDR2 SVGAGI.